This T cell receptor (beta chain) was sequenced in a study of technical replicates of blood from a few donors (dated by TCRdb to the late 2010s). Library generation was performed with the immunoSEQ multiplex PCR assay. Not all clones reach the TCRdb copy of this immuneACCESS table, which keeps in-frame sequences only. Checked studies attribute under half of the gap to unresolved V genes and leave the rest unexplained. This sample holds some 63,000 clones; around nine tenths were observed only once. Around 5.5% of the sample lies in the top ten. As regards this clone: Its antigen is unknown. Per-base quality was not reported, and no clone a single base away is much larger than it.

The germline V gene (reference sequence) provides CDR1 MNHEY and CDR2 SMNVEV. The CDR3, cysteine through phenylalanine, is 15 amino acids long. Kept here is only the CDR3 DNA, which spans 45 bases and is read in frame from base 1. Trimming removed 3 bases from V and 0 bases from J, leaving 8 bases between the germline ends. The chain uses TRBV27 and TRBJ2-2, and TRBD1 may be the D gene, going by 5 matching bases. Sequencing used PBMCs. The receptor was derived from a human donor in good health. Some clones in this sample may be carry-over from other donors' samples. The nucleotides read TGTGCCAGCAGTTTGGGCAGGGCGAACACCGGGGAGCTGTTTTTT. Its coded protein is CASSLGRANTGELFF.